The entry below describes one T cell receptor beta chain. J was trimmed by 5 bases and V by 4 bases; bases with no gene match: 3. This CDR3 contains 14 residues. CDR1 is LNHNV, CDR2 YYDKDF, per germline (reference sequence). The data derive from a study of control samples from healthy donors and cancer patients. Clones were read by immunoSEQ multiplex PCR, and TCRdb kept only the in-frame ones, dropping some. The repertoire includes 80,000 or so clones, around nine tenths of them detected once, and roughly 6% sits in the top ten. The J gene is TRBJ2-2, the V gene TRBV15; 8 bases agree with TRBD1. Input material: blood. The clonotype was recovered from a man aged 50 or older in good health. The CDR3 spells CATSTGQETGELFF. CDR3 bases: TGTGCCACCAGCACGGGACAGGAGACCGGGGAGCTGTTTTTT.